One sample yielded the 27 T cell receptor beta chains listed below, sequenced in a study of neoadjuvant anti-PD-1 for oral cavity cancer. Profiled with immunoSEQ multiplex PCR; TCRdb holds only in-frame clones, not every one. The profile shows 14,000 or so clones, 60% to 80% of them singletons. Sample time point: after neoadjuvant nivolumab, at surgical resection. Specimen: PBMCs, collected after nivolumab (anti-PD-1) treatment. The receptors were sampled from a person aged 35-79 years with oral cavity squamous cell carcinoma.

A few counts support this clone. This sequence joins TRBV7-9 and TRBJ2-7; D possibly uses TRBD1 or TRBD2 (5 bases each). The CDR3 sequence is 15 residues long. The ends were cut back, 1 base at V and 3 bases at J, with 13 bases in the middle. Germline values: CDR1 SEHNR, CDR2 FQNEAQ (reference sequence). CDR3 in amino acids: CASSLGGLSFYEQYF. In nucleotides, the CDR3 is TGTGCCAGCAGCTTAGGGGGGTTGTCCTTCTACGAGCAGTACTTC.

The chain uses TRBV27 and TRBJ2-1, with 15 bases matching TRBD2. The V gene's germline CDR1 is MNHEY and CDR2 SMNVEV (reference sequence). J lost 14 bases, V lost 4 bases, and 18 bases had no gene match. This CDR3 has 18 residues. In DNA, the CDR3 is TGTGCCAGCAGTTCCATCAATAGGGGACTAGCGGGAGGTGGGGTGGAGTTCTTC. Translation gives CASSSINRGLAGGGVEFF.

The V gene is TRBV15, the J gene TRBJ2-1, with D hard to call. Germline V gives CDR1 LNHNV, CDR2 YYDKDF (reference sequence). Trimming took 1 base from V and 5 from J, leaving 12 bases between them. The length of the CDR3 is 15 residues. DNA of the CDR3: TGTGCCACCAGCAGAGCCGACTTATTAAACAATGAGCAGTTCTTC. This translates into CATSRADLLNNEQFF.

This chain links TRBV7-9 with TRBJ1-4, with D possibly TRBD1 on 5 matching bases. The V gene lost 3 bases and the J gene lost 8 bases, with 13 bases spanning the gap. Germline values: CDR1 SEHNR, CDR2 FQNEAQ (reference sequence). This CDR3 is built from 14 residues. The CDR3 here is CASSFLGEREKLFF. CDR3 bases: TGTGCCAGCAGCTTCCTAGGGGAGAGGGAAAAACTGTTTTTT.

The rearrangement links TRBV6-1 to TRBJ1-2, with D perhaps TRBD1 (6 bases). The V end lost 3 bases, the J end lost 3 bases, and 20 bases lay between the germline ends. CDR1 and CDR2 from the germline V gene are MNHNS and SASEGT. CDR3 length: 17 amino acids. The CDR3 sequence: CASSDQGLPQGYYGYTF. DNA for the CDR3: TGTGCCAGCAGTGATCAGGGCTTACCACAGGGTTACTATGGCTACACCTTC.

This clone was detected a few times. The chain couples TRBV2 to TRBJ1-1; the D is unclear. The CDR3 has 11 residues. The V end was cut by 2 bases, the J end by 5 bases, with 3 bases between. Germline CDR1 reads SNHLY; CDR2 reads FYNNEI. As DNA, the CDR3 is TGTGCCAGCAGTGAATATACTGAAGCTTTCTTT. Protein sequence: CASSEYTEAFF.

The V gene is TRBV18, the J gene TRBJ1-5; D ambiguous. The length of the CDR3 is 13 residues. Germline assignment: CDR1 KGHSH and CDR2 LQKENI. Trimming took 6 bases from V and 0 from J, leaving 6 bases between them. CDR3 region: CASSPDSNQPQHF. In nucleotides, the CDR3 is TGTGCCAGCTCCCCCGATAGCAATCAGCCCCAGCATTTT. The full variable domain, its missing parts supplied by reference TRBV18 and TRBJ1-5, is NAGVMQNPRHLVRRRGQEARLRCSPMKGHSHVYWYRQLPEEGLKFMVYLQKENIIDESGMPKERFSAEFPKEGPSILRIQQVVRGDSAAYFCASSPDSNQPQHFGDGTRLSIL.

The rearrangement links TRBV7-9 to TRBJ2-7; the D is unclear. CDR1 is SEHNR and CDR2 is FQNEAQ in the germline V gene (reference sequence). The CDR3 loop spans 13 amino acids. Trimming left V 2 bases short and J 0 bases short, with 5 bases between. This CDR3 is CASSLPGSYEQYF. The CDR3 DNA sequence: TGTGCCAGCAGCTTACCGGGCTCCTACGAGCAGTACTTC.

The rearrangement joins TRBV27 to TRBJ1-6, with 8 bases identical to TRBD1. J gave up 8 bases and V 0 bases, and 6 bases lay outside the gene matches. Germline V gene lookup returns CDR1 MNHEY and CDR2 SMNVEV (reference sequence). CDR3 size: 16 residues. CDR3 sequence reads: CASSLSVTGVDSPLHF. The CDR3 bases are TGTGCCAGCAGTTTATCGGTGACAGGGGTCGATTCACCCCTCCACTTT.

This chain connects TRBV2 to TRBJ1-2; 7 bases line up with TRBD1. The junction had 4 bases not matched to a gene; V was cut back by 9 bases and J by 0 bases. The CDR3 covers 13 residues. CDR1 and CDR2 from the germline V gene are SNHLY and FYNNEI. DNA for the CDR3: TGTGCCAGTTCCAGGGGGACTAACTATGGCTACACCTTC. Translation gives CASSRGTNYGYTF.

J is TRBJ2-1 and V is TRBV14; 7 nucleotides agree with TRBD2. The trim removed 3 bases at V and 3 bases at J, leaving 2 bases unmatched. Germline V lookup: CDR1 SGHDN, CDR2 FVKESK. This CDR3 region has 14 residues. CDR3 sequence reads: CASSQPGGYNEQFF. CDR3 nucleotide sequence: TGTGCCAGCAGCCAGCCGGGAGGCTACAATGAGCAGTTCTTC.

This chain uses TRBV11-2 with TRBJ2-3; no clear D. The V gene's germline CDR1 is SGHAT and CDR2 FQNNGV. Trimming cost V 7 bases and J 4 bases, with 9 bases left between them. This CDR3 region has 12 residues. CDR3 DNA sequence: TGTGCCAGCAACCTAAGGCCAGATACGCAGTATTTT. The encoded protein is CASNLRPDTQYF.

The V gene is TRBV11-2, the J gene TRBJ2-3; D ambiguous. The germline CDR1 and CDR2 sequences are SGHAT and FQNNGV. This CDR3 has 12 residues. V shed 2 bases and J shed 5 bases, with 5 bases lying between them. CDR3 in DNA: TGTGCCAGCAGCTTATCGGGAGATACGCAGTATTTT. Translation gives CASSLSGDTQYF.

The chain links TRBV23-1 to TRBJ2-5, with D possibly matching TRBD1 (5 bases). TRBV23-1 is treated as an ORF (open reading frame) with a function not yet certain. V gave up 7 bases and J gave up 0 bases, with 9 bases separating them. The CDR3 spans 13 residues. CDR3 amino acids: CASTQTDQETQYF. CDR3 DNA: TGCGCCAGCACCCAGACAGACCAAGAGACCCAGTACTTC.

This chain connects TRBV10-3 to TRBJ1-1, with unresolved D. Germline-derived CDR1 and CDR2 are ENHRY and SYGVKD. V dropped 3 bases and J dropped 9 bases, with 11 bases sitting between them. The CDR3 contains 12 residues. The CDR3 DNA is TGTGCCATCAGTGAAGGGTCGGGTCAAGCTTTCTTT. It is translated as CAISEGSGQAFF.

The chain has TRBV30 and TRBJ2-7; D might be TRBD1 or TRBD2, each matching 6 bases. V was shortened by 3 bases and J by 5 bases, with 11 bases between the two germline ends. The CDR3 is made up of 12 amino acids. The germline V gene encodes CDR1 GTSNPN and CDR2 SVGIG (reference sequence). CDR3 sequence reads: CAWSTGTDEQYF. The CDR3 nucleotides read TGTGCCTGGAGCACAGGGACTGACGAGCAGTACTTC.

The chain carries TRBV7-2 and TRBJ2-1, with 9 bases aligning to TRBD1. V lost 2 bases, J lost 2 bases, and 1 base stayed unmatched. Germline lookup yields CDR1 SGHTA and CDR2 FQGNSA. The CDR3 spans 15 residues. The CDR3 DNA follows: TGTGCCAGCAGCTTAACAGGGGGCCCCTACAATGAGCAGTTCTTC. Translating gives CASSLTGGPYNEQFF.

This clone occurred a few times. The CDR3 here is CASSPVDSNTEAFF. CDR3 sequence (DNA): TGTGCCAGCTCACCAGTTGACAGCAACACTGAAGCTTTCTTT. This rearrangement joins TRBV18 to TRBJ1-1; D perhaps matches TRBD1 (5 bases). Germline V gene data show CDR1 as KGHSH and CDR2 as LQKENI. Trimming cost V 2 bases and J 2 bases, with 9 bases left between them. The CDR3 extends over 14 amino acids. Combining the CDR3 with reference TRBV18 and TRBJ1-1 gives the whole variable domain NAGVMQNPRHLVRRRGQEARLRCSPMKGHSHVYWYRQLPEEGLKFMVYLQKENIIDESGMPKERFSAEFPKEGPSILRIQQVVRGDSAAYFCASSPVDSNTEAFFGQGTRLTVV.

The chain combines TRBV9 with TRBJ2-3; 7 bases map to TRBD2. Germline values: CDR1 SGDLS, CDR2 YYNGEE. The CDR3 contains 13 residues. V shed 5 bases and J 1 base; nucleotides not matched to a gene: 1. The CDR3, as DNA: TGTGCCAGCAGTGGGGGGGGCACAGATACGCAGTATTTT. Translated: CASSGGGTDTQYF.

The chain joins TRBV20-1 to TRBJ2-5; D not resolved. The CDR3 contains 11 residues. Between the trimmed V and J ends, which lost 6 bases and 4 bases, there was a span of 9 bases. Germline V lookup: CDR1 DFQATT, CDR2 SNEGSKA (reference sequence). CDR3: CSANPPETQYF. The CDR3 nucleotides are TGCAGTGCAAACCCCCCAGAGACCCAGTACTTC.

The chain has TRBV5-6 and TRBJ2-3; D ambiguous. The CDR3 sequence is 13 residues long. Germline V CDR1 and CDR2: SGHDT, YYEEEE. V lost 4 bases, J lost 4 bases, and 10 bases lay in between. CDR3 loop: CASSLPAADTQYF. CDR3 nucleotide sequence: TGTGCCAGCAGCCTCCCGGCGGCAGATACGCAGTATTTT.

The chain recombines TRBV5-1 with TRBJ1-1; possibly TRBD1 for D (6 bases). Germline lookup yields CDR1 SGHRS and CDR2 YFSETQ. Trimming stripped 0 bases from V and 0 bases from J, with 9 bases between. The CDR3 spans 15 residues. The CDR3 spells CASSLVGAMNTEAFF. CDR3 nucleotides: TGCGCCAGCAGCTTGGTGGGGGCTATGAACACTGAAGCTTTCTTT.

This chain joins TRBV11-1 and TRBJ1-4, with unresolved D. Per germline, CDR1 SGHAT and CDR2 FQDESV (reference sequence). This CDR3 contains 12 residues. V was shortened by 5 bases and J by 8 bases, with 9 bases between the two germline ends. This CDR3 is CASSRHGEKLFF. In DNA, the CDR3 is TGTGCCAGCAGCAGACACGGCGAAAAACTGTTTTTT.

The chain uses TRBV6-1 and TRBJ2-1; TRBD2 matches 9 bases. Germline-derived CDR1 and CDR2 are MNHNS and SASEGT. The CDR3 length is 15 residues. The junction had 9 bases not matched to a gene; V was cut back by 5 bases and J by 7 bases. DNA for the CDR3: TGTGCCAGCAGTCCTAAAGCGGGGGGCCAAAATGAGCAGTTCTTC. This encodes CASSPKAGGQNEQFF.

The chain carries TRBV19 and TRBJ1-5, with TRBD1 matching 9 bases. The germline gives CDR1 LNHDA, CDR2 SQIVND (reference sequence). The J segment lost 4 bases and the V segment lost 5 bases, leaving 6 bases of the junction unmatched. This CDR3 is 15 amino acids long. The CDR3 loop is CASSWDRVANQPQHF. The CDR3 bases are TGTGCCAGTAGTTGGGACAGGGTAGCAAATCAGCCCCAGCATTTT.

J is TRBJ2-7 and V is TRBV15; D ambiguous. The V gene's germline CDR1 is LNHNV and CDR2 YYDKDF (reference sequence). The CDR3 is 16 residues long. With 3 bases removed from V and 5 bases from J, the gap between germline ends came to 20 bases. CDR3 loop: CATSSAKTVPPHEQYF. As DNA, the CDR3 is TGTGCCACCAGCAGCGCAAAAACAGTTCCCCCCCACGAGCAGTACTTC.

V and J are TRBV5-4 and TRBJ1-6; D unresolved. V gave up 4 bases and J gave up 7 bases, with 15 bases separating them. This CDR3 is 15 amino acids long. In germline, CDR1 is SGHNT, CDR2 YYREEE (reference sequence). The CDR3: CASSPKAVGNSPLHF. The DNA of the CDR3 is TGTGCCAGCAGCCCTAAGGCGGTCGGCAATTCACCCCTCCACTTT.